A selection of T cell receptor beta chains follows, all from one sample in a study of blood T cells in healthy people across ages. MiXCR was run by TCRdb on the 5' RACE reads, yielding one entry per CDR3 protein. The sample yields 450,000 to 700,000 distinct CDR3 sequences, 25% to 30% seen once. Material for sequencing was blood. Receptors originate from a woman in her 70s in good health. Both conserved end residues are part of each CDR3. Each record gives: D gene, clone size, V gene, J gene, CDR3 DNA, CDR3 protein. A D gene is named only where the DNA matches it firmly. Clone size is not always given. Where it is, it says once, few, many or a class for expanded clones.

d_call: TRBD2; clone_size: NA; v_call: TRBV2; j_call: TRBJ2-5; cdr3_nt: TGTGCCAGCAGTGTGACTAGCGGGGGCCCGGAGACCCAGTACTTC; cdr3_aa: CASSVTSGGPETQYF
d_call: NA; clone_size: few; v_call: TRBV6-2/TRBV6-3; j_call: TRBJ2-7; cdr3_nt: TGTGCCAGCAGTTCCAGTAAAATGGGCCCCTACGAGCAGTACTTC; cdr3_aa: CASSSSKMGPYEQYF
d_call: NA; clone_size: once; v_call: TRBV5-1; j_call: TRBJ2-7; cdr3_nt: TGCGCCAGCAGCTTACGGGGCCCTTTTTACGAGCAGTACTTC; cdr3_aa: CASSLRGPFYEQYF
d_call: NA; clone_size: few; v_call: TRBV20-1; j_call: TRBJ2-7; cdr3_nt: TGCAGTGCGCCGTCGGGCGATCTTTCCTACGAGCAGTACTTC; cdr3_aa: CSAPSGDLSYEQYF
d_call: NA; clone_size: few; v_call: TRBV7-9; j_call: TRBJ1-6; cdr3_nt: TGTGCCAGCAGCCCCGGGAGTTCACCCCTCCACTTT; cdr3_aa: CASSPGSSPLHF
d_call: TRBD2; clone_size: many; v_call: TRBV9; j_call: TRBJ2-3; cdr3_nt: TGTGCCAGCAGCGTACAGGGTAGCGGGGGGGTCCCTCGGGCGCAGTATTTT; cdr3_aa: CASSVQGSGGVPRAQYF
d_call: NA; clone_size: NA; v_call: TRBV5-5; j_call: TRBJ2-6; cdr3_nt: TGTGCCAGCAGCTTGGACGCCCCCTCCTACTCTGGGGCCAACGTCCTGACTTTC; cdr3_aa: CASSLDAPSYSGANVLTF
d_call: TRBD1; clone_size: NA; v_call: TRBV5-1; j_call: TRBJ1-1; cdr3_nt: TGCGCCAGCCGACCTTCCGGGACAGGTACGCGAAACACTGAAGCTTTCTTT; cdr3_aa: CASRPSGTGTRNTEAFF
d_call: NA; clone_size: NA; v_call: TRBV20-1; j_call: TRBJ2-1; cdr3_nt: TGCAGTGCTAGTAGGGACCTAACCTACAATGAGCAGTTCTTC; cdr3_aa: CSASRDLTYNEQFF
d_call: NA; clone_size: NA; v_call: TRBV5-8; j_call: TRBJ1-4; cdr3_nt: TGTGCCAGCAGCCCCCGCGGCCGGGGGGAAAAACTGTTTTTT; cdr3_aa: CASSPRGRGEKLFF
d_call: NA; clone_size: many; v_call: TRBV13; j_call: TRBJ2-4; cdr3_nt: TGTGCCAGCAGCCTGACACGGGACATTCAGTACTTC; cdr3_aa: CASSLTRDIQYF
d_call: NA; clone_size: few; v_call: TRBV29-1; j_call: TRBJ2-4; cdr3_nt: TGCAGCGTTGCAGGAGACCTAGCCAAAAACATTCAGTACTTC; cdr3_aa: CSVAGDLAKNIQYF
d_call: NA; clone_size: NA; v_call: TRBV14; j_call: TRBJ2-1; cdr3_nt: TGTGCCAGCAGCCAAGATTTGGGGTATGAGCAGTTCTTC; cdr3_aa: CASSQDLGYEQFF
d_call: NA; clone_size: NA; v_call: TRBV6-1; j_call: TRBJ2-1; cdr3_nt: TGTGCCAGCAATAGTGGCTCCTACAATGAGCAGTTCTTC; cdr3_aa: CASNSGSYNEQFF
d_call: NA; clone_size: once; v_call: TRBV20-1; j_call: TRBJ1-6; cdr3_nt: TGCAGTGCTAGAGGGGGAGAACTTTATAATTCACCCCTCCACTTT; cdr3_aa: CSARGGELYNSPLHF
d_call: TRBD1; clone_size: few; v_call: TRBV6-5; j_call: TRBJ1-2; cdr3_nt: TGTGCCAGCACCAGACGACAGGGCGGGGACTATGGCTACACCTTC; cdr3_aa: CASTRRQGGDYGYTF
d_call: NA; clone_size: NA; v_call: TRBV11-2; j_call: TRBJ1-6; cdr3_nt: TGTGCCAGCAGCTTAGACAGGGGTCATTCACCCCTCCACTTT; cdr3_aa: CASSLDRGHSPLHF
d_call: NA; clone_size: NA; v_call: TRBV6-1; j_call: TRBJ2-5; cdr3_nt: TGTGCCAGCAAGCGAAGCCAAGAGACCCAGTACTTC; cdr3_aa: CASKRSQETQYF
d_call: NA; clone_size: NA; v_call: TRBV2; j_call: TRBJ2-3; cdr3_nt: TGTGCCAGCAGTGATGGTCGGGCAGTGGATACGCAGTATTTT; cdr3_aa: CASSDGRAVDTQYF
d_call: NA; clone_size: few; v_call: TRBV6-5; j_call: TRBJ2-5; cdr3_nt: TGTGCCAGCAGTGACAGTACAGAGACCCAGTACTTC; cdr3_aa: CASSDSTETQYF
d_call: NA; clone_size: few; v_call: TRBV20-1; j_call: TRBJ2-1; cdr3_nt: TGCAGTGCTAGAGGCGGGACTGAGCAGTTCTTC; cdr3_aa: CSARGGTEQFF